The 16 T cell receptor beta chains in this list originate from one sample, sequenced in a study of early T cells in non-severe SARS-CoV-2 infection. A single record per CDR3 protein comes from TCRdb applying MiXCR to the 5' RACE reads. The top ten hold 3% to 4% of the sample, which has 55,000 to 80,000 distinct CDR3 sequences, 11% seen once. The sample taken for sequencing was whole blood. Receptor source: an adult who was a healthcare worker with PCR-confirmed SARS-CoV-2 infection or an uninfected control (not recorded which).

This chain uses TRBV20-1 with TRBJ2-7; unclear D gene. Germline CDR1 reads DFQATT; CDR2 reads SNEGSKA (reference sequence). V was pared by 0 bases and J by 5 bases, with 8 bases between. There are 12 residues in the CDR3. CDR3 sequence (DNA): TGCAGTGCTAGAGATCCTTGGAACGAGCAGTACTTC. Amino acid sequence: CSARDPWNEQYF.

The V call is TRBV11-2, the J call TRBJ1-4; 7 nucleotides align to TRBD1. Looked up from germline, CDR1 is SGHAT and CDR2 is FQNNGV. This CDR3 comprises 16 residues. V shed 4 bases, J shed 0 bases, and the junction held 5 bases outside the gene matches. The CDR3 spells CASSSNRGATNEKLFF. The CDR3 nucleotides are TGTGCCAGCAGCTCTAACAGGGGTGCAACTAATGAAAAACTGTTTTTT.

This clonotype was seen repeatedly, ten times or more. The J gene is TRBJ2-1, the V gene TRBV18, with TRBD2 matching over 12 bases. The germline V gene encodes CDR1 KGHSH and CDR2 LQKENI. J gave up 9 bases and V 2 bases, and 11 bases lay outside the gene matches. The CDR3 totals 17 residues. This CDR3 is CASSPNTLAGGPGEQFF. The CDR3 DNA follows: TGTGCCAGCTCACCAAATACCCTAGCGGGAGGGCCCGGTGAGCAGTTCTTC.

This clonotype was counted at least ten times. V and J are TRBV5-1 and TRBJ2-1, with D unclear. Looked up from germline, CDR1 is SGHRS and CDR2 is YFSETQ. CDR3 length equals 16 residues. Trimming pared 1 base from V and 3 bases from J, leaving 14 bases between. CDR3 amino acids: CASSLSLEAGYNEQFF. The CDR3 DNA is TGCGCCAGCAGCTTGAGCCTTGAAGCTGGCTACAATGAGCAGTTCTTC.

This clonotype was counted at least ten times. J is TRBJ2-5 and V is TRBV20-1, with TRBD1 identical over 7 bases. The ends lost 6 bases at V and 3 bases at J; junction bases unmatched: 7. The CDR3 has 13 amino acids. The germline CDR1 and CDR2 sequences are DFQATT and SNEGSKA (reference sequence). The CDR3 bases are TGCAGTGCGTCGGGACAGAGAAAAGAGACCCAGTACTTC. This translates into CSASGQRKETQYF.

This clonotype was found many times. The chain joins TRBV7-9 to TRBJ2-1, with TRBD2 as a possible D gene (5 bases). Germline CDR1 reads SEHNR; CDR2 reads FQNEAQ (reference sequence). Trimming left V 4 bases short and J 9 bases short, with 10 bases between. The CDR3 is 12 residues long. CDR3: CASSSSPGEQFF. In DNA, the CDR3 is TGTGCCAGCAGCTCTAGCCCGGGTGAGCAGTTCTTC.

In its sample, this clonotype was seen many times. The chain uses TRBV6-5 and TRBJ2-3, with TRBD2 identical over 11 bases. The V segment lost 6 bases and the J segment 6 bases; nucleotides outside the gene matches: 14. Per germline, CDR1 MNHEY and CDR2 SVGAGI. The CDR3 extends over 17 amino acids. The CDR3 loop reads CASSSRAASGRKDTQYF. In DNA, the CDR3 is TGTGCCAGCAGCTCCCGAGCGGCTAGCGGGAGGAAGGATACGCAGTATTTT.

This clonotype was recorded many times. The chain is built from TRBV7-2 and TRBJ2-7; the match to TRBD2 covers 7 bases. This CDR3 is built from 15 residues. Germline loops: CDR1 SGHTA, CDR2 FQGNSA. V trimming: 3 bases; J trimming: 2 bases; junction bases outside the gene matches: 7. CDR3 region: CASSLGSGSPYEQYF. As DNA, the CDR3 is TGTGCCAGCAGCTTGGGTAGCGGGTCCCCCTACGAGCAGTACTTC.

V is TRBV5-1 and J is TRBJ1-6; D uncertain. This CDR3 contains 16 residues. Germline loops: CDR1 SGHRS, CDR2 YFSETQ. With 0 bases removed from V and 2 bases from J, the gap between germline ends came to 9 bases. This CDR3 is CASSLAGGAYNSPLHF. CDR3 bases: TGCGCCAGCAGCTTGGCGGGTGGCGCCTATAATTCACCCCTCCACTTT.

This clonotype was counted ten times or more. V and J are TRBV29-1 and TRBJ2-1, with D tentatively TRBD2 (5 bases). Trimming took 5 bases from V and 12 from J, leaving 14 bases between them. From germline, CDR1 is SQVTM and CDR2 ANQGSEA. The CDR3 length is 11 residues. CDR3 protein: CSVPLGIWQFF. CDR3 sequence (DNA): TGCAGCGTTCCACTAGGGATTTGGCAGTTCTTC.

The chain links TRBV5-4 to TRBJ2-3; 12 bases match TRBD2. The V gene end was trimmed by 3 bases and the J gene end by 7 bases; junction bases not matched to a gene: 6. This CDR3 comprises 15 residues. CDR1 is SGHNT and CDR2 is YYREEE in the germline V gene (reference sequence). The CDR3 here is CASSSLAGGPYTQYF. The DNA of the CDR3 is TGTGCCAGCAGCTCACTAGCGGGGGGTCCTTATACGCAGTATTTT.

This clonotype was counted many times. The gene calls are TRBV20-1 and TRBJ2-5; no clear D. Germline V gene lookup returns CDR1 DFQATT and CDR2 SNEGSKA (reference sequence). The CDR3 totals 12 residues. The ends were cut back, 3 bases at V and 1 base at J, with 6 bases in the middle. The CDR3 protein is CSARGTQETQYF. The DNA for the CDR3 is TGCAGTGCTAGGGGCACCCAAGAGACCCAGTACTTC.

This clonotype was counted at least ten times. The gene calls are TRBV3-1 and TRBJ2-7, with 8 positions matching TRBD2. The CDR3 consists of 13 residues. With 6 bases clipped from V and 2 bases from J, the junction kept 3 bases outside the gene matches. Looked up from germline, CDR1 is LGHDT and CDR2 is YNNKEL (reference sequence). The CDR3 DNA reads as TGTGCCAGCAGGTCGGGGGGGGCCTACGAGCAGTACTTC. It yields the protein CASRSGGAYEQYF.

This clonotype was seen ten or more times. This chain joins TRBV9 and TRBJ2-3; TRBD1 agrees at 8 bases. The CDR3 runs 15 residues. In germline, CDR1 is SGDLS, CDR2 YYNGEE. With 4 bases clipped from V and 0 bases from J, the junction kept 4 bases outside the gene matches. CDR3 in DNA: TGTGCCAGCAGCCTAGGACAGGGAAGCACAGATACGCAGTATTTT. Amino acids: CASSLGQGSTDTQYF.

About this clonotype: This sequence may be a read error, since a much larger clone differs from it by one base. The chain is built from TRBV10-3 and TRBJ2-3; 8 positions match TRBD2. The length of the CDR3 is 18 residues. In germline, CDR1 is ENHRY, CDR2 SYGVKD. CDR3 DNA sequence: TGTGCCATCAGTGAGTCCGACGGAGCGGGGGTTAGTACAGATACGCTGTATTTT. This sequence encodes CAISESDGAGVSTDTLYF.

This clonotype was seen at least ten times. The chain has TRBV29-1 and TRBJ1-1; D perhaps matches TRBD1 (5 bases). Deletions cut 5 bases from V and 5 bases from J, with 18 bases between. The V gene's germline CDR1 is SQVTM and CDR2 ANQGSEA. This CDR3 is 14 amino acids long. The CDR3 nucleotides are TGCAGCGTTAAAAGGGGAGGGGCGGAAACTGAAGCTTTCTTT. It codes for CSVKRGGAETEAFF.